This TCR beta chain originates from a study of blood T cell repertoires in COVID-19. The junction had 5 bases not matched to a gene; V was cut back by 2 bases and J by 3 bases. Germline values: CDR1 MNHEY, CDR2 SVGAGI. This CDR3 has 15 amino acids. Original methodology: Quantification of nucleated cells was approximated via reference gene primer amplification. This table comes from immunoSEQ multiplex PCR, and its TCRdb copy is limited to in-frame clones, with some not included. Clonal size and the V and J genes are those of that table, whereas D and trimming came from the DNA. The sample consists of about 330,000 clones, over 75% of them appearing once.

The V call is TRBV6-5, the J call TRBJ2-7; 9 bases agree with TRBD1. The sample comprised PBMCs or T cells enriched from blood (not recorded which). The sequence derives from a man aged 25-40 years who had recovered from COVID-19. This CDR3 is CASSYLGDRVYEQYF. CDR3 nucleotide sequence: TGTGCCAGCAGTTACCTCGGGGACAGGGTCTACGAGCAGTACTTC.